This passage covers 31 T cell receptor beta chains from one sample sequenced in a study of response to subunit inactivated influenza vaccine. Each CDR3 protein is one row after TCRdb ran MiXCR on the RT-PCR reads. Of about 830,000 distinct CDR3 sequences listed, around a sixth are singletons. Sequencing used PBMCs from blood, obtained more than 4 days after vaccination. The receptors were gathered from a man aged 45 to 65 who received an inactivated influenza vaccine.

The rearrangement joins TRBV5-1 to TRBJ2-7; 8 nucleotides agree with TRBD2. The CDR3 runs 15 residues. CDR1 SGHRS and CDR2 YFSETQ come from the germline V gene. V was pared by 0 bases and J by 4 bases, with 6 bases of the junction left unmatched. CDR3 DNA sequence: TGCGCCAGCAGCTTGGCCGGTAGCGGGACTTACGAGCAGTACTTC. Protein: CASSLAGSGTYEQYF.

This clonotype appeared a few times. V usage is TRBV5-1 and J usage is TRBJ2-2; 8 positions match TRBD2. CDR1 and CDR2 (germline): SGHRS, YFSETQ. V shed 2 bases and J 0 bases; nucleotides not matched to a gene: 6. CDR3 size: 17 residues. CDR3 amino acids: CASSLTIAGTNTGELFF. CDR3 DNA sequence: TGCGCCAGCAGCTTAACGATAGCGGGGACGAACACCGGGGAGCTGTTTTTT.

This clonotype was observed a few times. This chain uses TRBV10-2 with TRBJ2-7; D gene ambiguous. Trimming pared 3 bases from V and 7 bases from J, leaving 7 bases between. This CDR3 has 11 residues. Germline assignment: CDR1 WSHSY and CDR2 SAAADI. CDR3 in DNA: TGCGCCAGCAGTGAACGGTGGGAGCAGTACTTC. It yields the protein CASSERWEQYF.

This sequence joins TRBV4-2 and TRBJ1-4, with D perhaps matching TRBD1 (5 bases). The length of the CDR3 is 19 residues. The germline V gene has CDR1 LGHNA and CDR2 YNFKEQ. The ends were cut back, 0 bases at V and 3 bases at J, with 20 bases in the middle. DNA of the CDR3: TGTGCCAGCAGCCAAGATCCTATGGGACGCCGCGGTTCTAATGAAAAACTGTTTTTT. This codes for CASSQDPMGRRGSNEKLFF.

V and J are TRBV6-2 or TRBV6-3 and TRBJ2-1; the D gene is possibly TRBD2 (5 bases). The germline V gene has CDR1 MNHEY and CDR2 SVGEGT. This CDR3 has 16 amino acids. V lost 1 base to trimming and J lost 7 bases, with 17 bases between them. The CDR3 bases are TGTGCCAGCAGTTACTTCGGAAGGACTCTTCGAAATGAGCAGTTCTTC. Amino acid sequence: CASSYFGRTLRNEQFF.

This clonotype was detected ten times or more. The CDR3 region is CASSLALAGYEQYF. The CDR3 DNA follows: TGTGCCAGCAGCTTAGCTCTAGCGGGCTACGAGCAGTACTTC. The chain has TRBV7-2 and TRBJ2-7, with 8 bases that match TRBD2. V lost 0 bases to trimming and J lost 3 bases; unmatched junction nucleotides: 1. Germline lookup yields CDR1 SGHTA and CDR2 FQGNSA. The CDR3 is 14 residues long.

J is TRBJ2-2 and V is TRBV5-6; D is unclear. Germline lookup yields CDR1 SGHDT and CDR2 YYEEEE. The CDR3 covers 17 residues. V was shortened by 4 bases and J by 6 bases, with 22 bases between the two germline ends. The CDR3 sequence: CASSPMGLPAMSGELFF. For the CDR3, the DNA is TGTGCCAGCAGCCCAATGGGATTGCCCGCGATGTCCGGGGAGCTGTTTTTT.

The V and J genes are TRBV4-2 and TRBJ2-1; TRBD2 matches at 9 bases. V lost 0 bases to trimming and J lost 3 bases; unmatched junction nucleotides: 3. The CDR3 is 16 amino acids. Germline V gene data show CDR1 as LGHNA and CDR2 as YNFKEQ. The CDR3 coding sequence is TGTGCCAGCAGCCAAGATCCTAGCGGGGTCTACAATGAGCAGTTCTTC. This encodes CASSQDPSGVYNEQFF.

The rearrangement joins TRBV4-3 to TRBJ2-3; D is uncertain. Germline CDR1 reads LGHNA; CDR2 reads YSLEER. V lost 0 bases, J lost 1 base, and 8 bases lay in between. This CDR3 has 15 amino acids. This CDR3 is CASSQDLTGTDTQYF. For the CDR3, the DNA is TGCGCCAGCAGCCAAGATTTAACAGGCACAGATACGCAGTATTTT.

The CDR3, as DNA: TGTGCCAGCAGGAGGTGGGACGGGGAGCTGTTTTTT. This codes for CASRRWDGELFF. The chain is built from TRBV6-5 and TRBJ2-2; unclear D gene. The CDR3 loop spans 12 amino acids. The germline V gene has CDR1 MNHEY and CDR2 SVGAGI. V lost 6 bases to trimming and J lost 7 bases, with 9 bases between them.

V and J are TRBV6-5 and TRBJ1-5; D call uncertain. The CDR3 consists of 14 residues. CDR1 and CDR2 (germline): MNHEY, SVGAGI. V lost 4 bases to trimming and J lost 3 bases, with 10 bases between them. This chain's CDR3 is CASSSRSNNQPQHF. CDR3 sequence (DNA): TGTGCCAGCAGTTCTCGGAGTAACAATCAGCCCCAGCATTTT.

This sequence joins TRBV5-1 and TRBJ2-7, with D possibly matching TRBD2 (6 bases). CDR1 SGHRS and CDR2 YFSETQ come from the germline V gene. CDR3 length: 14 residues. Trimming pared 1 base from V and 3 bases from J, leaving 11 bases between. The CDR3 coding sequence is TGCGCCAGCAGCTTGCATGGAGGGAACTACGAGCAGTACTTC. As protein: CASSLHGGNYEQYF. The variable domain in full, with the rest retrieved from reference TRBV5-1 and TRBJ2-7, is KAGVTQTPRYLIKTRGQQVTLSCSPISGHRSVSWYQQTPGQGLQFLFEYFSETQRNKGNFPGRFSGRQFSNSRSEMNVSTLELGDSALYLCASSLHGGNYEQYFGPGTRLTVT.

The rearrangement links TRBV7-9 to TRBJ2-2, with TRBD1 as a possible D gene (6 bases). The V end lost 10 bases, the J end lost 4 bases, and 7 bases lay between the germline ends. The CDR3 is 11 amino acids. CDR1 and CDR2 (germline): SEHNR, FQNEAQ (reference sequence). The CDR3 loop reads CATDSTGELFF. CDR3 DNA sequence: TGTGCCACGGACAGCACCGGGGAGCTGTTTTTT.

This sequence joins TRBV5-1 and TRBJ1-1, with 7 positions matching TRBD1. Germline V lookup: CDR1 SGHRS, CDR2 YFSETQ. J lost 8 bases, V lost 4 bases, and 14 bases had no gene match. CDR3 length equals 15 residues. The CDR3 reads CASSAGTAQISEAFF. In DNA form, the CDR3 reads TGCGCCAGCAGCGCCGGGACAGCTCAGATAAGCGAAGCTTTCTTT.

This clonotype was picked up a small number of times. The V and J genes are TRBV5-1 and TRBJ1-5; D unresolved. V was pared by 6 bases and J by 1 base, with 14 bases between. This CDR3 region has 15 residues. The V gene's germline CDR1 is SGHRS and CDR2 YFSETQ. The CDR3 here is CASKLNSDSNQPQHF. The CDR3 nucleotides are TGCGCCAGCAAGCTCAACTCGGACAGCAATCAGCCCCAGCATTTT.

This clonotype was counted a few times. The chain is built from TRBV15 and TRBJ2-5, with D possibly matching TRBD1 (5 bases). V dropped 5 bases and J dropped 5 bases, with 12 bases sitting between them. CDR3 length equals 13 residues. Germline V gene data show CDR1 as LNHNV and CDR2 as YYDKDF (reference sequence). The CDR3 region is CATSGRVVETQYF. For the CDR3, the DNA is TGTGCCACCAGCGGCAGGGTCGTCGAGACCCAGTACTTC.

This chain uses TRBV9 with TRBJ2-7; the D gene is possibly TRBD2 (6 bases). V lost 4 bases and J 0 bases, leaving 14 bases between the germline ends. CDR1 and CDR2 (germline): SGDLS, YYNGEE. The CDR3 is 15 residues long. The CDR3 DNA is TGTGCCAGCAGCCCCGGGAGTGTTATCTCCTACGAGCAGTACTTC. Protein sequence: CASSPGSVISYEQYF.

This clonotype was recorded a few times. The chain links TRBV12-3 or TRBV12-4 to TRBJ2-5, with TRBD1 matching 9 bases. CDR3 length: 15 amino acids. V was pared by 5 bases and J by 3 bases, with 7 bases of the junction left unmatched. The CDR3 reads CASSTFRQGEETQYF. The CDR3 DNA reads TGTGCCAGCAGTACCTTTAGACAGGGGGAAGAGACCCAGTACTTC.

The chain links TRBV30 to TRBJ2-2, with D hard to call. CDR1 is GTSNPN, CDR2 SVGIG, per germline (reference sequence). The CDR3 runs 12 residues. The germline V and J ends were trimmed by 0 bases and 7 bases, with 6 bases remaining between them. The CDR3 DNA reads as TGTGCCTGGAGTGTACGTCGCGGGGAGCTGTTTTTT. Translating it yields CAWSVRRGELFF.

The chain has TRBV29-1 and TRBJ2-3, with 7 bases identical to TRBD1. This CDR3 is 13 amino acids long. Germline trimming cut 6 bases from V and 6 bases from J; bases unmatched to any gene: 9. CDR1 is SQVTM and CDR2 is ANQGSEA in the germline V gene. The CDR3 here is CSVPQGTGDTQYF. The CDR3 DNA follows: TGCAGCGTCCCACAGGGGACCGGGGATACGCAGTATTTT.

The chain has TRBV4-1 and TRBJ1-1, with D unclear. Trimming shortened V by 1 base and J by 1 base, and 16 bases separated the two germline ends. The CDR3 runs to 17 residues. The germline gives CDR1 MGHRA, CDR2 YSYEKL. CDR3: CASSQGLRVIGNTEAFF. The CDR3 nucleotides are TGCGCCAGCAGCCAAGGTTTGCGGGTGATAGGGAACACTGAAGCTTTCTTT.

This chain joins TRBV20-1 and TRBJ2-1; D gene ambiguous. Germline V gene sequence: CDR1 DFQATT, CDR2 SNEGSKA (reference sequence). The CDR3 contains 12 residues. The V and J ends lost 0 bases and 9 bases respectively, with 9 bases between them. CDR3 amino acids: CSARDPSSEQFF. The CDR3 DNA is TGCAGTGCTAGAGATCCGAGTAGTGAGCAGTTCTTC.

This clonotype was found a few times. CDR3 region: CASSLVQVNNSPLHF. The CDR3 DNA is TGCGCCAGCAGCTTGGTACAGGTGAATAATTCACCCCTCCACTTT. The V and J genes are TRBV5-1 and TRBJ1-6; TRBD1 is a possible D gene (5 bases). Trimming removed 0 bases at V and 5 bases at J, with 9 bases between. Germline lookup yields CDR1 SGHRS and CDR2 YFSETQ. The CDR3 has 15 residues. The whole variable domain, filled in from reference TRBV5-1 and TRBJ1-6, reads KAGVTQTPRYLIKTRGQQVTLSCSPISGHRSVSWYQQTPGQGLQFLFEYFSETQRNKGNFPGRFSGRQFSNSRSEMNVSTLELGDSALYLCASSLVQVNNSPLHFGNGTRLTVT.

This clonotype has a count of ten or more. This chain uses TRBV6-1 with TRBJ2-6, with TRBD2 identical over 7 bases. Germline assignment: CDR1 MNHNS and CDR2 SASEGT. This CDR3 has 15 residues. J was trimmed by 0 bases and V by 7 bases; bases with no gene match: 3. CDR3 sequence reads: CASTWGGSGANVLTF. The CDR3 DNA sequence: TGTGCCAGCACCTGGGGGGGCTCTGGGGCCAACGTCCTGACTTTC.

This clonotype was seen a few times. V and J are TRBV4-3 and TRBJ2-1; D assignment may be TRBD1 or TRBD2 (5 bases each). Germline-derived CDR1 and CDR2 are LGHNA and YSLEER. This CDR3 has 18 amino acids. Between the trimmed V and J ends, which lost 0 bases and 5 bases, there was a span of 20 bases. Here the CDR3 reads CASSQERPGLFLDNEQFF. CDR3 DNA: TGCGCCAGCAGCCAAGAACGCCCGGGGCTATTCTTGGACAATGAGCAGTTCTTC.

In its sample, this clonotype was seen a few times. The CDR3 is CASSWGGGDEQFF. Written as DNA, the CDR3 is TGTGCCAGCAGCTGGGGGGGAGGCGATGAGCAGTTCTTC. The rearrangement links TRBV7-3 to TRBJ2-1; 7 bases map to TRBD2. CDR1 is SGHTA, CDR2 FQGTGA, per germline. Trimming took 4 bases from V and 8 from J; bases not matched to a gene: 5. The CDR3 covers 13 residues. Full variable domain (rest looked up from reference TRBV7-3 and TRBJ2-1): GAGVSQTPSNKVTEKGKYVELRCDPISGHTALYWYRQSLGQGPEFLIYFQGTGAADDSGLPNDRFFAVRPEGSVSTLKIQRTERGDSAVYLCASSWGGGDEQFFGPGTRLTVL.

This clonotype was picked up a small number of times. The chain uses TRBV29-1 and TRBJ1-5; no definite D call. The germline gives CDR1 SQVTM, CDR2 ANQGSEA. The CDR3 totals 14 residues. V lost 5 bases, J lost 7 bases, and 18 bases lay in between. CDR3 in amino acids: CSVSTGLYGQPQHF. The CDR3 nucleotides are TGCAGCGTTTCTACTGGACTCTACGGGCAGCCCCAGCATTTT.

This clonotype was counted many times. The CDR3 loop reads CSAREWTSGLLGSEQYF. The CDR3 DNA reads TGCAGTGCTAGAGAATGGACTAGCGGGCTCCTGGGATCCGAGCAGTACTTC. The chain is built from TRBV20-1 and TRBJ2-7; 11 bases match TRBD2. Per the germline V gene, CDR1 is DFQATT and CDR2 is SNEGSKA (reference sequence). CDR3 length: 17 residues. V lost 0 bases to trimming and J lost 6 bases; unmatched junction nucleotides: 13.

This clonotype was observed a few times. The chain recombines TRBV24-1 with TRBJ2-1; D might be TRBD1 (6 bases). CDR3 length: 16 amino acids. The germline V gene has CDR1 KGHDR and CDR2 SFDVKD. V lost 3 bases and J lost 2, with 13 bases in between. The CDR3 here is CATSDASRDTYNEQFF. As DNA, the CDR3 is TGTGCCACCAGTGATGCCTCTCGGGACACCTACAATGAGCAGTTCTTC.

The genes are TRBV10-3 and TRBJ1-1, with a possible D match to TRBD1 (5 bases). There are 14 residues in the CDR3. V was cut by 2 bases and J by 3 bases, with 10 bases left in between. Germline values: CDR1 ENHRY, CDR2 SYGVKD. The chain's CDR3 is CAISEGLGDTEAFF. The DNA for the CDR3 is TGTGCCATCAGTGAGGGACTAGGGGACACTGAAGCTTTCTTT.

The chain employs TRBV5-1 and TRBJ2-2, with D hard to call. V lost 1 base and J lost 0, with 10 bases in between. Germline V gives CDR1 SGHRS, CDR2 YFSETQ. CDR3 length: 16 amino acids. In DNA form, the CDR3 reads TGCGCCAGCAGCTTGCCCGCGGCAGCGAACACCGGGGAGCTGTTTTTT. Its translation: CASSLPAAANTGELFF.